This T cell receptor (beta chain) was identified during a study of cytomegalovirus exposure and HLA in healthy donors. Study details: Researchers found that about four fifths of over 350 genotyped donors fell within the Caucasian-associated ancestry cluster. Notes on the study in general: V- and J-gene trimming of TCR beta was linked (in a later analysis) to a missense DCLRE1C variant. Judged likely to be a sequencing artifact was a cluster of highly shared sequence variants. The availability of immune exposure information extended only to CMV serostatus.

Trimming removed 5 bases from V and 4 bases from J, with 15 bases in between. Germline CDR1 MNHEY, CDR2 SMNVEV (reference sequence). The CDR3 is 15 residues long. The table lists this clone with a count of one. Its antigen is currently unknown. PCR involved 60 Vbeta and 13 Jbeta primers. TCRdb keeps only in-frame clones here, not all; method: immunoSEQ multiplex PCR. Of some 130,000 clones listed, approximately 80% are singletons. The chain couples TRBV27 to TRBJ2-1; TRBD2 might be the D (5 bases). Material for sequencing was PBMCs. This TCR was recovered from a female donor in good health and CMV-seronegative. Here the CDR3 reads CASSRRTLNYNEQFF. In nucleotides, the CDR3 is TGTGCCAGCAGTCGGAGGACGCTCAATTACAATGAGCAGTTCTTC.